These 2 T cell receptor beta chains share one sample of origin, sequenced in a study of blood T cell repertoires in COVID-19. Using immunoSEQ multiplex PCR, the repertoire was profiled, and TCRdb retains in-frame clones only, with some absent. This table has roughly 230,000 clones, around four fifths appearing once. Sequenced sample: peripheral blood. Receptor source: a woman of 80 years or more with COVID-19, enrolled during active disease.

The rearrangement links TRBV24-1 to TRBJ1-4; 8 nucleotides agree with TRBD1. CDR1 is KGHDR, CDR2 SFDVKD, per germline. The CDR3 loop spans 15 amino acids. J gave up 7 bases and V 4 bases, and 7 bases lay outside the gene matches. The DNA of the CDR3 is TGTGCCACCAGTGACCGACAGGGGCTTGTTGAAAAACTGTTTTTT. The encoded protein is CATSDRQGLVEKLFF.

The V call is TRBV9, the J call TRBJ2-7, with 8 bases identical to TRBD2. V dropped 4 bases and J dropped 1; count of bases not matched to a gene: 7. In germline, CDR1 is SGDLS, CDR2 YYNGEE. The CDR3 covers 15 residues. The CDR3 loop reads CASSPEGTSSYEQYF. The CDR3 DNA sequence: TGTGCCAGCAGCCCCGAGGGGACTAGTTCCTACGAGCAGTACTTC.